This TCR beta chain was identified in a study of Ad26.COV2.S vaccination and SARS-CoV-2 variants (dated by TCRdb to the early 2020s). In terms of the full investigation: Vaccine-arm donors came from COV1001, a multicentre, randomized, double-blind, placebo-controlled phase I-IIa trial of Ad26.COV2.S in healthy adults. Ad26.COV2.S was administered intramuscularly at 5 x 10^10 or 1 x 10^11 viral particles, either as a single shot or as two shots given 56 days apart. TCRbeta repertoire sequencing was used to assess the specificity and breadth of SARS-CoV-2-reactive T cell receptors after Ad26.COV2.S vaccination. The TCR-sequenced set comprised approximately 30 samples: around 20 Ad26.COV2.S vaccine recipients, 5 placebo recipients and 8 SARS-CoV-2 convalescent individuals. Trial participants were randomized into five groups of five: low-dose or high-dose Ad26.COV2.S given once or twice, or placebo on both occasions. Investigators did not know the trial group allocation while performing experiments and assessing outcomes.

Measured from the cysteine to the phenylalanine, the CDR3 is 13 residues long. This entry keeps only the CDR3 DNA: 39 bases, framed from base 1. In the germline V gene (reference sequence), CDR1 corresponds to LNHDA and CDR2 to SQIVND. V is clipped by 3 bases and J by 1 base, and the sequence between their germline boundaries is 6 bases long. As for this clone: Its antigen remains undetermined. No base quality information exists; no much larger clone differs at one position. Other DNA sequences from this sample encode an identical CDR3 as well.

The immunoSEQ Assay was the method used to sequence TCRbeta CDR3 regions. After extraction, genomic DNA underwent amplification by bias-controlled multiplex PCR, followed by high-throughput sequencing. On the study's bioinformatics: To quantify the absolute abundance of every unique TCRbeta CDR3 region, sequences were collapsed and filtered. Usable DNA was measured by amplifying reference genes present in all nucleated cells, and TCRbeta template counts were normalized to that usable DNA to estimate T cell fraction. Repertoire TCRs were annotated as SARS-CoV-2-specific when V gene, CDR3 amino acid sequence and J gene were exactly matched to a known reactive TCR set. The reference SARS-CoV-2 TCR set came from MIRA and was filtered for enrichment in COVID-19-positive ImmuneCODE repertoires, removing public or cross-reactive TCRs. Using the MIRA antigens, annotated TCRs were further analysed by specific ORF or by position within an ORF. Breadth was defined as the number of annotated unique rearrangements divided by the total number of unique productive rearrangements, and depth was defined as the summed frequency of the annotated unique rearrangements. Two-sided Wilcoxon rank-sum tests were used to compare TCR breadth between groups. TCRdb took this table from immuneACCESS and kept in-frame rearrangements with V and J called. Such tables lack part of the clones; where checked against another copy, unresolved V genes explain under half of the gap, and the rest is unexplained. That table supplies the V and J calls and clone size; D and trimming were determined from the DNA. The sample has about 400,000 clones on record, 85% to 90% of them singletons. The top ten clones comprise about 3.5% of the sample.

The treatment or condition label, read with the paper, signifies: 15 to 20 received Ad26.COV2.S at low or high dose, single or two shots; several received placebo; per-sample allocation not given. Repertoires of vaccine and placebo recipients were sequenced from samples taken on day 63 after the first injection. In Cohort 1b, about two dozen adults aged 18-55 years were enrolled at a single site in Boston, USA, between 29 July and 7 August 2020. Ad26.COV2.S was a replication-incompetent adenovirus type 26 vector expressing a prefusion-stabilized SARS-CoV-2 spike protein from the original Wuhan strain. The research as a whole found: Comparing responses between vaccine doses or regimens was not something the study was powered to do. Substantial breadth of spike-specific CD8+ and CD4+ T cell responses was reported after vaccination. Ad26.COV2.S recipients had higher spike-specific TCR breadth than placebo recipients (P = 0.0014). Comparable non-spike TCR breadth was observed between vaccine and placebo recipients, consistent with only spike being contained in the vaccine. According to the authors, total T cell responses may have been underestimated by the TCR breadth and depth analyses.

The chain uses TRBV19 and TRBJ1-1; no D gene can be assigned with confidence. This TCR came from a person aged 18-60 years who received the Ad26.COV2.S COVID-19 vaccine or a placebo. This material consisted of peripheral blood, taken in a trial of Ad26.COV2.S vaccine versus placebo. The DNA sequence is TGTGCCAGTAGTATTTCAGGGAACACTGAAGCTTTCTTT. Translated, this is CASSISGNTEAFF.